Each of the 21 T cell receptor beta chains below was sequenced from the same sample in a study of shared clonotypes between healthy human individuals. Libraries were prepared by immunoSEQ multiplex PCR; TCRdb keeps only in-frame clonotypes and omits some of them. The top ten clones hold over 9.5% of a sample with some 360,000 clones, around 79% of them seen once. Sequencing was done on a sample of memory CD4+ T cells sorted from blood. Described subset: CD45RA-negative fraction. These receptors all stem from a man between 25 and 39 years old in good health.

The chain combines TRBV27 with TRBJ1-5, with 8 bases matching TRBD1. Trimming at V came to 6 bases and at J to 4 bases, leaving 2 bases not matched to a gene. Germline CDR1 reads MNHEY; CDR2 reads SMNVEV (reference sequence). The CDR3 has 13 amino acids. CDR3: CASRDRANQPQHF. The CDR3 DNA reads TGTGCCAGCAGGGACAGGGCGAATCAGCCCCAGCATTTT.

The chain carries TRBV5-1 and TRBJ2-1; D remains ambiguous. Germline loops: CDR1 SGHRS, CDR2 YFSETQ. CDR3 size: 16 residues. V dropped 3 bases and J dropped 0 bases, with 13 bases sitting between them. CDR3 protein: CASSSQSVNSYNEQFF. The CDR3 DNA reads TGCGCCAGCAGCTCGCAATCGGTTAACTCCTACAATGAGCAGTTCTTC.

CDR3 loop: CASTSDRTPSGANVLTF. The CDR3 DNA follows: TGTGCCAGCACCTCGGACAGGACGCCATCTGGGGCCAACGTCCTGACTTTC. The rearrangement uses TRBV25-1 and TRBJ2-6; 7 positions agree with TRBD1. J gave up 1 base and V 7 bases, and 10 bases lay outside the gene matches. The CDR3 spans 17 residues. Germline CDR1 reads MGHDK; CDR2 reads SYGVNS.

The CDR3 sequence: CASSPPGQGAGGGYTF. The CDR3 nucleotides are TGTGCCAGCAGCCCCCCCGGACAGGGGGCAGGTGGTGGCTACACCTTC. V and J are TRBV5-4 and TRBJ1-2; TRBD1 aligns across 11 bases. The V and J ends lost 4 bases and 7 bases, in that order; junction bases with no gene match: 12. There are 16 residues in the CDR3. CDR1 is SGHNT, CDR2 YYREEE, per germline (reference sequence). Drawing the rest from reference TRBV5-4 and TRBJ1-2, the complete variable domain is ETGVTQSPTHLIKTRGQQVTLRCSSQSGHNTVSWYQQALGQGPQFIFQYYREEENGRGNFPPRFSGLQFPNYSSELNVNALELDDSALYLCASSPPGQGAGGGYTFGSGTRLTVV.

The sample holds one count of this clone. The rearrangement joins TRBV6-4 to TRBJ2-1; 9 bases line up with TRBD2. The trim removed 5 bases at V and 0 bases at J, leaving 8 bases unmatched. The CDR3 has 17 amino acids. Germline lookup yields CDR1 MRHNA and CDR2 SNTAGT. The CDR3 reads CASSPFSSGVSYNEQFF. The CDR3 DNA reads TGTGCCAGCAGTCCTTTCTCTAGCGGGGTCTCCTACAATGAGCAGTTCTTC.

The V gene is TRBV5-6, the J gene TRBJ1-2, with D uncertain. The germline V gene has CDR1 SGHDT and CDR2 YYEEEE. The germline V and J ends were trimmed by 4 bases and 2 bases, with 15 bases remaining between them. This CDR3 comprises 15 residues. The CDR3 DNA reads TGTGCCAGCAGCCTTTCAGGAGGGTCCAACTATGGCTACACCTTC. Its translation: CASSLSGGSNYGYTF.

The chain combines TRBV7-4 with TRBJ2-7, with unresolved D. Germline CDR1 and CDR2: SGHVT and SQSDAQ. This CDR3 contains 15 residues. V was pared by 3 bases and J by 2 bases, with 14 bases between. CDR3 sequence reads: CASSFNLLFAYEQYF. The CDR3 DNA is TGTGCCAGCAGCTTCAATCTCTTATTCGCCTACGAGCAGTACTTC.

This clone was observed a single time. Written as DNA, the CDR3 is TGTGCCAGCAGTCGTGCGGACAGGGGGCGCGGACAGCCCCAGCATTTT. Its protein is CASSRADRGRGQPQHF. This chain joins TRBV28 and TRBJ1-5; TRBD1 matches at 11 bases. The germline gives CDR1 MDHEN, CDR2 SYDVKM. V shed 5 bases and J 7 bases; nucleotides not matched to a gene: 10. The CDR3 has 16 residues. The full variable domain, in which reference TRBV28 and TRBJ1-5 provide the parts outside the CDR3, is DVKVTQSSRYLVKRTGEKVFLECVQDMDHENMFWYRQDPGLGLRLIYFSYDVKMKEKGDIPEGYSVSREKKERFSLILESASTNQTSMYLCASSRADRGRGQPQHFGDGTRLSIL.

V usage is TRBV18 and J usage is TRBJ2-7; 7 positions agree with TRBD1. Germline V gene sequence: CDR1 KGHSH, CDR2 LQKENI. The length of the CDR3 is 15 residues. V trimming: 2 bases; J trimming: 3 bases; junction bases outside the gene matches: 7. In DNA form, the CDR3 reads TGTGCCAGCTCACCAAGGTTGCAGGGGGACTACGAGCAGTACTTC. It is translated as CASSPRLQGDYEQYF.

The V and J genes are TRBV10-3 and TRBJ1-1; D not resolved. The CDR3 totals 13 residues. Trimming removed 2 bases from V and 9 bases from J, with 13 bases in between. Germline lookup yields CDR1 ENHRY and CDR2 SYGVKD. CDR3 sequence (DNA): TGTGCCATCAGTGAGCCGAACACACTGAAAGCTTTCTTT. Translation: CAISEPNTLKAFF.

A single count supports this clone. The chain uses TRBV18 and TRBJ2-7; a weak D match, TRBD2 (5 bases). The germline CDR1 and CDR2 sequences are KGHSH and LQKENI. V dropped 5 bases and J dropped 3 bases, with 20 bases sitting between them. The CDR3 is made up of 16 amino acids. The CDR3, as DNA: TGTGCCAGCTCAGGCACCACCAGGATAGGAGGCTACGAGCAGTACTTC. This translates into CASSGTTRIGGYEQYF.

The chain recombines TRBV5-1 with TRBJ1-5; D not certain. Germline values: CDR1 SGHRS, CDR2 YFSETQ. The CDR3 is 15 amino acids. The ends were cut back, 0 bases at V and 4 bases at J, with 11 bases in the middle. The CDR3 here is CASSLDGFGNQPQHF. The CDR3 DNA sequence: TGCGCCAGCAGCTTGGATGGTTTCGGGAATCAGCCCCAGCATTTT.

This clone was counted a few times. The V call is TRBV27, the J call TRBJ2-2; D call uncertain. The CDR3 spans 16 residues. Trimming left V 5 bases short and J 8 bases short, with 21 bases between. Germline CDR1 reads MNHEY; CDR2 reads SMNVEV (reference sequence). Written as DNA, the CDR3 is TGTGCCAGCAGTCCCGAAATTCCCTCGTACCGTGGGGAGCTGTTTTTT. Its protein is CASSPEIPSYRGELFF.

V is TRBV27 and J is TRBJ2-6; D unresolved. CDR3 size: 14 residues. V lost 6 bases and J lost 0, with 6 bases in between. Germline values: CDR1 MNHEY, CDR2 SMNVEV (reference sequence). CDR3 sequence (DNA): TGTGCCAGCAGCAGCAACTCTGGGGCCAACGTCCTGACTTTC. Amino acids: CASSSNSGANVLTF.

This clone was seen only once. The chain couples TRBV5-5 to TRBJ2-7; D is possibly TRBD2 (6 bases). Germline CDR1 SGHKS, CDR2 YYEKEE (reference sequence). Trimming cost V 4 bases and J 2 bases, with 10 bases left between them. The CDR3 is made up of 13 amino acids. Here the CDR3 DNA reads TGTGCCAGCAGCCCGGAGGGAACCTACGAGCAGTACTTC. The encoded protein is CASSPEGTYEQYF.

The J gene is TRBJ2-6, the V gene TRBV27, with D perhaps TRBD2 (5 bases). Germline CDR1 and CDR2: MNHEY and SMNVEV (reference sequence). The CDR3 consists of 18 residues. V was clipped by 6 bases and J by 5 bases, with 23 bases between them. Written as DNA, the CDR3 is TGTGCCAGCAGCGGAGAAGGGTCCCGGACTCTTAGGGCCAACGTCCTGACTTTC. It codes for CASSGEGSRTLRANVLTF.

The CDR3: CASSAQGAERLSEKLFF. As DNA, the CDR3 is TGTGCCAGCAGCGCCCAAGGGGCAGAGAGATTGAGTGAAAAACTGTTTTTT. The chain is built from TRBV7-8 and TRBJ1-4; weak D call: TRBD1 (5 bases). Germline values: CDR1 SGHVS, CDR2 FQNEAQ. The CDR3 has 17 residues. The V gene lost 5 bases and the J gene lost 7 bases, with 23 bases spanning the gap. Full variable domain (outside the CDR3, taken from reference TRBV7-8 and TRBJ1-4): GAGVSQSPRYKVAKRGQDVALRCDPISGHVSLFWYQQALGQGPEFLTYFQNEAQLDKSGLPSDRFFAERPEGSVSTLKIQRTQQEDSAVYLCASSAQGAERLSEKLFFGSGTQLSVL.

The chain uses TRBV10-3 and TRBJ2-2; D is perhaps TRBD1 or TRBD2 (6 bases each). Germline values: CDR1 ENHRY, CDR2 SYGVKD. Trimming left V 3 bases short and J 3 bases short, with 14 bases between. This CDR3 has 16 amino acids. Written as DNA, the CDR3 is TGTGCCATCAGTGATCCGGGGGCTGGGGACACCGGGGAGCTGTTTTTT. Residues: CAISDPGAGDTGELFF.

V gene TRBV28 combines with J gene TRBJ1-3; TRBD1 might be the D (5 bases). CDR1 is MDHEN, CDR2 SYDVKM, per germline. This CDR3 is built from 16 residues. The V gene lost 8 bases and the J gene lost 1 base, with 18 bases spanning the gap. This chain's CDR3 is CASWGSPRVSGNTIYF. The DNA of the CDR3 is TGTGCCAGCTGGGGGAGCCCCAGGGTTTCTGGAAACACCATATATTTT.

The chain has TRBV10-3 and TRBJ2-2; 8 bases line up with TRBD2. Losses at the gene ends were 7 bases for V and 1 base for J; bases not matched to a gene: 2. The germline V gene encodes CDR1 ENHRY and CDR2 SYGVKD. The CDR3 spans 14 residues. The CDR3 DNA reads as TGTGCCATCACAACTAGCGGGAACACCGGGGAGCTGTTTTTT. This gives the protein CAITTSGNTGELFF.

This clone was counted a few times. V gene TRBV27 combines with J gene TRBJ2-3; D gene unclear. Germline values: CDR1 MNHEY, CDR2 SMNVEV (reference sequence). The CDR3 extends over 14 amino acids. V shed 6 bases and J shed 2 bases, with 12 bases lying between them. For the CDR3, the DNA is TGTGCCAGCAGCCGCCAGGCCCCCACAGATACGCAGTATTTT. This sequence encodes CASSRQAPTDTQYF.